Each of the 7 T cell receptor beta chains below was sequenced from the same sample in a study of T-cell reconstitution after alpha-beta-depleted transplantation in children (dated by TCRdb to 2016 to 2017). The treatment or condition label on this specimen signifies: allogeneic hematopoietic cell transplantation with graft depleted of TCRalphabeta T cells and CD19 B cells. Library preparation was by PCR. Sequenced using an Illumina HiSeq 2500. TCR library preparation used molecular barcoding, with unique molecular identifiers applied to normalize quantification of the TCRbeta repertoire. The public reads were run again by TCRdb, first through fastp at Q25 and then through MiXCR, and only productive beta chains were kept. Identical CDR3 protein sequences are pooled into one entry, listed with their most common genes and DNA. The sample table records some 460,000 distinct CDR3 sequences; 16% of these occur just once. The ten largest account for around 28% of the sample.

Material: PBMCs, mostly from graft donor cells, obtained 360 days after TCRalphabeta/CD19-depleted stem cell transplant. The receptors were sampled from a boy in the first two years of life who had a stem cell transplant for Wiskott-Aldrich syndrome, so the T cells may come from the graft donor.

This clonotype was picked up a small number of times. The V gene is TRBV6-5, the J gene TRBJ2-3; the D is unclear. The V end lost 0 bases, the J end lost 8 bases, and 9 bases lay between the germline ends. Germline CDR1 MNHEY, CDR2 SVGAGI. The CDR3 covers 13 residues. CDR3 nucleotides: TGTGCCAGCAGTTACTCGCCTGCGAGTACGCAGTATTTT. Translation: CASSYSPASTQYF.

This clonotype was counted only a few times. The rearrangement uses TRBV28 and TRBJ1-1; 8 bases match TRBD1. The germline V gene has CDR1 MDHEN and CDR2 SYDVKM. V gave up 7 bases and J gave up 1 base; unmatched junction bases: 8. CDR3 size: 15 residues. The CDR3 nucleotides are TGTGCCAGCACCTTCTCAGGACAGGGGAACACTGAAGCTTTCTTT. Protein: CASTFSGQGNTEAFF.

This clonotype was seen many times. V and J are TRBV5-1 and TRBJ2-1, with TRBD1 matching 7 bases. CDR1 is SGHRS, CDR2 YFSETQ, per germline. V was pared by 6 bases and J by 4 bases, with 10 bases of the junction left unmatched. CDR3 size: 15 residues. The DNA of the CDR3 is TGCGCCAGCACCCAACTGACAGGGTGGTACAATGAGCAGTTCTTC. Translating it yields CASTQLTGWYNEQFF.

The sample holds a few counts of this clonotype. The gene calls are TRBV7-9 and TRBJ2-7; 9 bases align to TRBD2. The CDR3 has 16 amino acids. The J segment lost 4 bases and the V segment lost 0 bases, leaving 7 bases of the junction unmatched. The germline V gene encodes CDR1 SEHNR and CDR2 FQNEAQ (reference sequence). CDR3 in DNA: TGTGCCAGCAGCTTAGCGCGGGGGGGCCGAAGGTACGAGCAGTACTTC. Its protein is CASSLARGGRRYEQYF.

In the case of this clonotype: This may arise from a read error, as a much more abundant clone is one base away. The V gene is TRBV27, the J gene TRBJ2-7; D might be TRBD2 (5 bases). V was cut by 3 bases and J by 2 bases, with 11 bases left in between. The CDR3 extends over 14 amino acids. CDR1 is MNHEY, CDR2 SMNVEV, per germline (reference sequence). CDR3 loop: CASSFREGTYEQYF. In nucleotides, the CDR3 is TGTGCCAGCAGTTTCCGAGAGGGCACCTACGAGCAGTACTTC.

The sample holds a few counts of this clonotype. The chain joins TRBV28 to TRBJ2-6; D is possibly TRBD1 or TRBD2 (5 bases each). The CDR3 has 15 amino acids. V gave up 6 bases and J gave up 0 bases, with 9 bases separating them. Looked up from germline, CDR1 is MDHEN and CDR2 is SYDVKM. CDR3 nucleotides: TGTGCCAGCAGCACTGGGGGCTCTGGGGCCAACGTCCTGACTTTC. It codes for CASSTGGSGANVLTF.

The chain employs TRBV12-3 or TRBV12-4 and TRBJ2-1, with D possibly being TRBD1 (5 bases). Trimming took off 3 bases at V and 10 bases at J, with 13 bases between the two ends. The CDR3 contains 13 residues. CDR3 nucleotide sequence: TGTGCCAGCAGTTTGGGCAGGGTTTGGGAGCAGTTCTTC. Its protein product is CASSLGRVWEQFF.